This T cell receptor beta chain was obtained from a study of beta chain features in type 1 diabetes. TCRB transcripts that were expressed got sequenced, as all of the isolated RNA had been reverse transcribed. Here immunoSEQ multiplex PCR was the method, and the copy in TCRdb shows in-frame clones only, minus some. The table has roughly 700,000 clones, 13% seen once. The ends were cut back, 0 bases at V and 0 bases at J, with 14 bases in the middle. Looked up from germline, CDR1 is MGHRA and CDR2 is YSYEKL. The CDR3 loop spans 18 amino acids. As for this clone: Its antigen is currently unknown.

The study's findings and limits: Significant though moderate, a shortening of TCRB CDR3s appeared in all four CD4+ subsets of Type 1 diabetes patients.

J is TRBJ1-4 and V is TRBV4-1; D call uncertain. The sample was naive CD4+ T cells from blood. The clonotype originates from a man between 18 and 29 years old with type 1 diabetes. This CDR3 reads CASSQDGREYTTNEKLFF. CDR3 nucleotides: TGCGCCAGCAGCCAAGATGGTAGGGAATATACAACTAATGAAAAACTGTTTTTT.